One and the same sample provided the 12 T cell receptor beta chains below, sequenced in a study of monozygotic twins with cystic fibrosis. Clones were sequenced by immunoSEQ multiplex PCR, and TCRdb holds only the in-frame ones, with some missing. The sample comprises approximately 24,000 clones, 96% of which are singletons, and approximately 2.6% rests with the top ten. Sample: blood. The receptors originated from a girl aged 2 to 9 with cystic fibrosis.

The rearrangement uses TRBV4-3 and TRBJ2-7, with 9 nucleotides matching TRBD1. V was clipped by 3 bases and J by 2 bases; unmatched bases: 5. CDR1 LGHNA and CDR2 YSLEER come from the germline V gene. The CDR3 loop spans 15 amino acids. CDR3 loop: CASSQRGTGPYEQYF. The DNA of the CDR3 is TGCGCCAGCAGCCAGCGCGGGACAGGGCCCTACGAGCAGTACTTC.

The chain uses TRBV6-1 and TRBJ2-1, with 10 bases matching TRBD1. Unmatched junction bases numbered 8, after V lost 6 bases and J lost 6 bases. The CDR3 has 15 amino acids. Germline V lookup: CDR1 MNHNS, CDR2 SASEGT. This CDR3 reads CASSTGTGASNEQFF. Written as DNA, the CDR3 is TGTGCCAGCAGCACCGGGACAGGGGCATCCAATGAGCAGTTCTTC.

The rearrangement uses TRBV10-3 and TRBJ1-1, with a tentative D call TRBD1 (6 bases). This CDR3 is 12 amino acids long. The V end was cut by 4 bases, the J end by 8 bases, with 11 bases between. Germline V CDR1 and CDR2: ENHRY, SYGVKD. CDR3: CAISARDNEAFF. CDR3 nucleotide sequence: TGTGCCATCAGTGCTAGGGACAACGAAGCTTTCTTT.

V is TRBV4-1 and J is TRBJ2-7; D is undetermined. The V and J ends lost 1 base and 2 bases respectively, with 15 bases between them. Germline loops: CDR1 MGHRA, CDR2 YSYEKL. This CDR3 is built from 16 residues. Written as DNA, the CDR3 is TGCGCCAGCAGCCAAGGACTCCGAGACGGAGCCTACGAGCAGTACTTC. Amino acids: CASSQGLRDGAYEQYF.

The rearrangement links TRBV19 to TRBJ2-7; 7 bases are a match to TRBD2. The CDR3 is 13 amino acids. Germline V gene data show CDR1 as LNHDA and CDR2 as SQIVND (reference sequence). V dropped 4 bases and J dropped 3; count of bases not matched to a gene: 3. In DNA form, the CDR3 reads TGTGCCAGTAGTAGGGAGGGCCACTACGAGCAGTACTTC. This sequence encodes CASSREGHYEQYF.

The V and J genes are TRBV4-1 and TRBJ2-7; 8 nucleotides agree with TRBD2. Germline V lookup: CDR1 MGHRA, CDR2 YSYEKL. This CDR3 has 14 amino acids. V was pared by 5 bases and J by 5 bases, with 8 bases of the junction left unmatched. In DNA form, the CDR3 reads TGCGCCAGCAGCACGGCGGGAGGCAGGGACGAGCAGTACTTC. Encoded protein: CASSTAGGRDEQYF.

The CDR3 sequence is CASTKAGYEKLFF. CDR3 nucleotides: TGTGCCAGCACCAAGGCAGGGTATGAAAAACTGTTTTTT. This chain links TRBV7-2 with TRBJ1-4, with a weak D call TRBD1 (5 bases). In germline, CDR1 is SGHTA, CDR2 FQGNSA. Trimming removed 7 bases from V and 6 bases from J, with 12 bases in between. CDR3 length: 13 amino acids. Full variable domain (remainder filled in from reference TRBV7-2 and TRBJ1-4): GAGVSQSPSNKVTEKGKDVELRCDPISGHTALYWYRQSLGQGLEFLIYFQGNSAPDKSGLPSDRFSAERTGGSVSTLTIQRTQQEDSAVYLCASTKAGYEKLFFGSGTQLSVL.

V is TRBV7-2 and J is TRBJ2-1; D possibly corresponds to TRBD2 (6 bases). The CDR3 spans 15 residues. The V gene's germline CDR1 is SGHTA and CDR2 FQGNSA. Deletions cut 7 bases from V and 3 bases from J, with 16 bases between. CDR3 sequence: CASIPHGLHYNEQFF. The CDR3 bases are TGTGCCAGCATCCCGCACGGACTACACTACAATGAGCAGTTCTTC.

The rearrangement joins TRBV5-1 to TRBJ2-3, with D unresolved. The CDR3 is made up of 15 amino acids. V lost 1 base and J 2 bases, leaving 11 bases between the germline ends. CDR1 is SGHRS, CDR2 YFSETQ, per germline. CDR3 sequence (DNA): TGCGCCAGCAGCTTGACTAACTTGATCACAGATACGCAGTATTTT. Its translation is CASSLTNLITDTQYF.

The chain has TRBV6-1 and TRBJ1-3; TRBD1 matches 9 bases. The germline gives CDR1 MNHNS, CDR2 SASEGT. The J segment lost 2 bases and the V segment lost 7 bases, leaving 3 bases of the junction unmatched. This CDR3 spans 14 amino acids. As DNA, the CDR3 is TGTGCCAGCACACAGGGGGCCGCTGGAAACACCATATATTTT. This gives the protein CASTQGAAGNTIYF.

The chain carries TRBV5-1 and TRBJ2-4; a weak D match, TRBD1 (6 bases). The length of the CDR3 is 15 residues. Germline V gene data show CDR1 as SGHRS and CDR2 as YFSETQ. The V and J ends lost 4 bases and 3 bases respectively, with 14 bases between them. CDR3 DNA: TGCGCCAGCAGCGATACTCAGGGGTACAAAAACATTCAGTACTTC. This codes for CASSDTQGYKNIQYF.

This clone was detected only once. This chain links TRBV29-1 with TRBJ2-4; D is unresolved. Germline lookup yields CDR1 SQVTM and CDR2 ANQGSEA. V shed 4 bases and J shed 2 bases, with 3 bases lying between them. The CDR3 is 11 residues long. In nucleotides, the CDR3 is TGCAGCGTTGTGACCAAAAACATTCAGTACTTC. Its translation: CSVVTKNIQYF.